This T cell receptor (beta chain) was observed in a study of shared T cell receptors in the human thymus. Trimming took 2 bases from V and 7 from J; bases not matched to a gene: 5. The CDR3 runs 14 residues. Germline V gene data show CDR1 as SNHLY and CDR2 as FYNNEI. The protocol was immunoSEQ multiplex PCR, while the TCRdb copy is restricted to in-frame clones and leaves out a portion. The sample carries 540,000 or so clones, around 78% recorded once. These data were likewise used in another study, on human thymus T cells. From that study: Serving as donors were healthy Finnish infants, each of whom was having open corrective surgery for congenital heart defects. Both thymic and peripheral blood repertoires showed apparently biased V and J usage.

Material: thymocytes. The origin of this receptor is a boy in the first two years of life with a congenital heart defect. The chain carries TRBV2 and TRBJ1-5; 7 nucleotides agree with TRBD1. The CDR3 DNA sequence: TGTGCCAGCAGTGAACGGCAGGGGGTCCAGCCCCAGCATTTT. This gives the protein CASSERQGVQPQHF.